Listed below are T cell receptor beta chains from one sample, sequenced in a study of glioma-infiltrating T cells. TCRdb re-called the multiplex PCR reads through MiXCR, storing one row per CDR3 protein. The sample includes 150,000 to 200,000 distinct CDR3 sequences, approximately 30% of them seen just once. Sequenced input: glioma tissue, nonneoplastic brain tissue, or PBMCs (not recorded which). Receptors were obtained from a human donor with low-grade glioma or glioblastoma, undergoing nonglioma brain surgery, or in good health (not recorded which). CDR3s leave out the opening cysteine and the closing phenylalanine or tryptophan. The order of the fields is CDR3 protein, J gene, V gene, D gene. The D gene is left open where the match is weak.

CDR3aa: ASSPVLAGQGATRYGYT; j_gene: TRBJ1-2; v_gene: TRBV18; d_gene: TRBD1
CDR3aa: ASTLARRGNEQF; j_gene: TRBJ2-1; v_gene: TRBV12-3/TRBV12-4; d_gene: .
CDR3aa: ASSYYRANTGELF; j_gene: TRBJ2-2; v_gene: TRBV6-6; d_gene: .
CDR3aa: ASTQVFEETQY; j_gene: TRBJ2-5; v_gene: TRBV2; d_gene: .
CDR3aa: ASSDGRGSYKQY; j_gene: TRBJ2-7; v_gene: TRBV5-1; d_gene: .
CDR3aa: ASSPMSGRAGDTDTQY; j_gene: TRBJ2-3; v_gene: TRBV27; d_gene: TRBD2
CDR3aa: ASRTGGAGEKLF; j_gene: TRBJ1-4; v_gene: TRBV7-2; d_gene: .
CDR3aa: ASSTTSGSLRETQY; j_gene: TRBJ2-5; v_gene: TRBV7-9; d_gene: TRBD2
CDR3aa: ASSYGKELYEQY; j_gene: TRBJ2-7; v_gene: TRBV6-9; d_gene: .
CDR3aa: ASSILRGGLGTGELF; j_gene: TRBJ2-2; v_gene: TRBV19; d_gene: TRBD2
CDR3aa: AWVLVNYGYT; j_gene: TRBJ1-2; v_gene: TRBV30; d_gene: .
CDR3aa: SGYLAGTPSYNEQF; j_gene: TRBJ2-1; v_gene: TRBV20-1; d_gene: TRBD2
CDR3aa: ASTPTGNNEQF; j_gene: TRBJ2-1; v_gene: TRBV6-2/TRBV6-3; d_gene: TRBD1
CDR3aa: ASSFSIGDATGELF; j_gene: TRBJ2-2; v_gene: TRBV7-2; d_gene: .
CDR3aa: ASSLPGISYEQY; j_gene: TRBJ2-7; v_gene: TRBV18; d_gene: .
CDR3aa: ASRTSGSTDTQY; j_gene: TRBJ2-3; v_gene: TRBV6-2/TRBV6-3; d_gene: .
CDR3aa: ASSGRTSGSSYEQY; j_gene: TRBJ2-7; v_gene: TRBV4-1; d_gene: TRBD2
CDR3aa: ASSEYSSYNEQF; j_gene: TRBJ2-1; v_gene: TRBV6-1; d_gene: .
CDR3aa: ASSGGTSGTGELF; j_gene: TRBJ2-2; v_gene: TRBV4-3; d_gene: TRBD2
CDR3aa: SALMGATEAF; j_gene: TRBJ1-1; v_gene: TRBV29-1; d_gene: .
CDR3aa: ASSRLRDKGDSPLH; j_gene: TRBJ1-6; v_gene: TRBV14; d_gene: .
CDR3aa: VSSEKEGGKNGYI; j_gene: TRBJ1-2; v_gene: TRBV25-1; d_gene: TRBD1